This T cell receptor beta chain was sequenced in a study of T-cell memory formation after mild COVID-19 (dated by TCRdb to the early 2020s). Broadly, across the study: TCR sequence clusters from the two donors were found to be largely donor specific. In a couple of donors, T-cell clones that expanded and contracted after mild COVID-19 were followed by sequencing TCRalpha and TCRbeta repertoires longitudinally. Two young, previously healthy adult volunteers, one female and one male, were included in the cohort. General conclusions and limits of the study: Clones that contracted from day 15 to 85 showed balanced CD4/CD8 phenotypes, whereas a second wave of clones that expanded from day 15 to 37 leaned towards CD4+. Only a couple of mild cases were covered by the study, and larger cohorts that include severe cases with pre-infection samples were considered necessary. The second-wave clones that peaked on day 37 were not confirmed to be SARS-CoV-2 specific. Contracting CD4+ clones were located mainly in the CM and EM memory subsets, whereas CD8+ clones were found to be enriched in EMRA. Some responding clones were found in pre-infection memory, which suggests that pre-existing cross-reactive memory T cells took part in the SARS-CoV-2 response.

Reading from cysteine to phenylalanine, the CDR3 counts 19 amino acids. Notes on this clonotype: Its antigen has not been determined. The limits of the CDR3 on the DNA are not certain, so only TCRdb's listed CDR3 is given.

Ficoll-Paque density gradient centrifugation was the method used to isolate PBMCs. Instrument used: Illumina NovaSeq 6000. cDNA libraries for TCRalpha and TCRbeta were prepared by 5'RACE using constant-segment primers, with sample barcodes and unique molecular identifiers added. RNA was extracted from every sample with Trizol reagent. Libraries were amplified in two PCR steps, with a second sample barcode and Illumina TruSeq adapters added in the second step. Libraries were sequenced on an Illumina NovaSeq with 2 x 150 bp paired-end reads. From the authors' description of their analysis: Demultiplexing of reads and collapsing into UMI-guided consensus sequences were performed with migec v1.2.7. Using mixcr v2.1.11, UMI consensuses were aligned to TRA and TRB V and J templates and then assembled into clonotypes. A clonotype was counted as expanded or contracted only if both edgeR and NoisET called the change significant, with noise models trained on biological replicates. For edgeR calls, the cutoffs were a false discovery rate-adjusted p below 0.01 and a log2 fold-change threshold of 1. As an exploratory analysis of dynamics, max-normalized trajectories of the 1000 most abundant clonotypes were examined by PCA with hierarchical clustering. Each responding clone was given a CD4 or CD8 phenotype based on the CD4+ and CD8+ repertoires, which had been sequenced separately. In-frame beta chains were kept once TCRdb had trimmed the public reads at Q25 with fastp and called clones with MiXCR. Entries that share a CDR3 protein sequence are merged under the most common genes and DNA. TCRdb, not the original authors, processed these V and J calls. Recorded for this sample are hundreds of thousands of distinct CDR3 sequences; less than 25% of them occurred a single time. The ten largest account for around a fifth of the sample.

The chain links TRBV7-5 with TRBJ2-4; no check of the table's D call, TRBD1, against the DNA was made. TRBV7-5 is a documented pseudogene. The source is a man in his late teens or twenties who had mild COVID-19 (a few samples of this study predate the infection). The sample titles of this study are shuffled in the database, so cell type and time point are left out; the donor was told from shared clones. Source material: PBMCs or a T cell subset sorted from them (not recorded which). The CDR3 region reads CISVPEARTGIGGWNIQYF.